The rows below give T cell receptor beta chains drawn from one sample of a study of blood T cell repertoires in COVID-19. Method: immunoSEQ multiplex PCR; TCRdb's copy keeps in-frame clones and lacks some. The table shows approximately 16,000 clones, with 70% to 90% occurring only once. The sequenced sample was peripheral blood. The receptors derive from a human donor in a cohort sampled during active COVID-19. Each CDR3 is given with its conserved first and last residue. The D gene is left open where the match is weak. Expanded clones are given a class, and other clones once, few, many or no size at all.

d_call | j_call | v_call | clone_size | cdr3_nt | cdr3_aa
. | TRBJ2-3 | TRBV29-1 | . | TGCAGCGTTGTCGACGGGGACTCAGATACGCAGTATTTT | CSVVDGDSDTQYF
. | TRBJ2-7 | TRBV28 | . | TGTGCCAGCAGTCTTACTATCGCCTCTCGGTTGTTC | CASSLTIASRLF
TRBD1 | TRBJ2-1 | TRBV27 | . | TGTGCCAGCAGTCAGAAGGGGACAGGGTCGTTAAATTTCTCCTACAATGAGCAGTTCTTC | CASSQKGTGSLNFSYNEQFF
. | TRBJ2-2 | TRBV15 | . | TGTGCCACCAGCACCAGGCCCAACACCGGGGAGCTGTTTTTT | CATSTRPNTGELFF
TRBD2 | TRBJ2-1 | TRBV18 | . | TGTGCCAGCTCACAAGGACTAGCGACCTACAATGAGCAGTTCTTC | CASSQGLATYNEQFF
. | TRBJ2-7 | TRBV5-4 | . | TGTGCCAGCAGTCTAGCACGGGGGTCGGGCGACGAGCAGTACTTC | CASSLARGSGDEQYF
TRBD2 | TRBJ2-7 | TRBV7-9 | . | TGTGCCAGCAGCTATAGCGGGGGCTCATCCTACGAGCAGTACTTC | CASSYSGGSSYEQYF
TRBD1 | TRBJ1-5 | TRBV19 | . | TGTGCCAGTAGTAGGGACAGGGTAGATAGCAATCAGCCCCAGCATTTT | CASSRDRVDSNQPQHF
TRBD2 | TRBJ2-1 | TRBV7-9 | . | TGTGCCAGCAGCTTCCTAGCGGGGGGCACTAACTCCTACAATGAGCAGTTCTTC | CASSFLAGGTNSYNEQFF
TRBD1 | TRBJ2-3 | TRBV9 | . | TGTGCCAGCAGCGTCGCCCAGGGGGCTATCACAGATACGCAGTATTTT | CASSVAQGAITDTQYF
. | TRBJ1-3 | TRBV3-1/TRBV3-2 | . | TGTGCCAGCAGCCCCCCGGGACAAGAGAACACCATATATTTT | CASSPPGQENTIYF
. | TRBJ2-1 | TRBV24-1 | . | TGTGCCAACGACCCTACAGGAAAGTTTGATGAGCAGTTCTTC | CANDPTGKFDEQFF
TRBD1 | TRBJ2-1 | TRBV4-3 | . | TGCGCCAGCAGCCAAGGTGGGGACAGGGGAAGAGACAATGAGCAGTTCTTC | CASSQGGDRGRDNEQFF
. | TRBJ2-7 | TRBV5-1 | . | TGCGCCAGCAGCTTACCCGGGGTAGAGCAGTACTTC | CASSLPGVEQYF
TRBD1 | TRBJ2-5 | TRBV6-5 | . | TGTGCCAGCGTTTATACAGGGGCCCAAGAGACCCAGTACTTC | CASVYTGAQETQYF
TRBD1 | TRBJ1-2 | TRBV6-4 | . | TGTGCCAGCAGTGACTCGATAGGACAGGGGGGCTACACCTTC | CASSDSIGQGGYTF
. | TRBJ1-4 | TRBV12-5 | . | TGTGCTAGTGGGAGTGGGCCGTTTAATGAAAAACTGTTTTTT | CASGSGPFNEKLFF
TRBD2 | TRBJ2-3 | TRBV6-2/TRBV6-3 | . | TGTGCCAGCAGTTACGCTCCGCGCGGGGGGGCCCCAGATACGCAGTATTTT | CASSYAPRGGAPDTQYF
TRBD1 | TRBJ1-1 | TRBV5-1 | . | TGCGCCAGCAGCCTCCTCCGGACAGGGGATAACACTGAAGCTTTCTTT | CASSLLRTGDNTEAFF
TRBD1 | TRBJ2-7 | TRBV10-3 | . | TGTGCCATAACCCGGGACAGGGGGTACGAGCAGTACTTC | CAITRDRGYEQYF
TRBD2 | TRBJ2-3 | TRBV9 | . | TGTGCCAGCAGCGTGTCTAGCGGGGGAGATACGCAGTATTTT | CASSVSSGGDTQYF
TRBD1 | TRBJ2-5 | TRBV5-4 | . | TGTGCCAGCAGCTCGGGAAGGGGGCCCTACCCAAGGGGCCAGTACTTC | CASSSGRGPYPRGQYF
. | TRBJ1-1 | TRBV2 | few | TGTGCCAGTACTTACGGGTCGGGCACTGAAGCTTTCTTT | CASTYGSGTEAFF
. | TRBJ2-7 | TRBV21-1 | . | TGTGCCAGCAGCAAAAAGAGCACAGGAGGGGATATTGAGCAGTACTTC | CASSKKSTGGDIEQYF
TRBD2 | TRBJ2-1 | TRBV5-4 | . | TGTGCCAGCAGCTTGTCCGCGGGGGATAATGAGCAGTTCTTC | CASSLSAGDNEQFF
TRBD1 | TRBJ2-2 | TRBV6-5 | . | TGTGCCAGCAGGCGGGGACAGGGGAGCACCGGGGAGCTGTTTTTT | CASRRGQGSTGELFF
. | TRBJ2-3 | TRBV15 | . | TGTGCCACCAGCAGCACACTATTATCCACAGATACGCAGTATTTT | CATSSTLLSTDTQYF
TRBD1 | TRBJ1-2 | TRBV29-1 | once | TGCAGCGCGGGACAGGGACGTGGCTACACCTTC | CSAGQGRGYTF
TRBD1 | TRBJ1-3 | TRBV7-2 | . | TGTGCCAGCAGCTCGTTCGGACAGGGCACGCACTCTGGAAACACCATATATTTT | CASSSFGQGTHSGNTIYF
TRBD2 | TRBJ2-7 | TRBV27 | medium-sized | TGTGCCAGCAGTTTTAGGCCAGCGGGGGAGCAGTACTTC | CASSFRPAGEQYF
TRBD1 | TRBJ1-4 | TRBV6-2/TRBV6-3 | . | TGTGCCAGCAGTTACGCGGACAGGGGGCTTGAAAAACTGTTTTTT | CASSYADRGLEKLFF
. | TRBJ2-7 | TRBV21-1 | . | TGTGCCAGCAGCTCGAGGACAGGGAAGGAGACCTACGAGCAGTACTTC | CASSSRTGKETYEQYF
. | TRBJ2-7 | TRBV18 | . | TGTGCCAGCTCACCTTCGCGGGTCATCCAGTCCGAGCAGTACTTC | CASSPSRVIQSEQYF